This TCR beta chain was recovered during a study of human T cells and chemical hapten exposure. Specified time point: patch test 1, 2 weeks after DPC sensitization. Treatment indicated: therapeutic diphenylcyclopropenone sensitization with weekly scalp DPC. CDR1 and CDR2 (germline): MGHDK, SYGVNS. With 6 bases removed from V and 8 bases from J, the gap between germline ends came to 14 bases. This CDR3 has 14 residues. In the authors' workflow: Counts of TCRs in each sample centred on a median of approximately 100,000 and extended from roughly 25,000 to 750,000. TCRdb redid the calling of the RACE reads with MiXCR, one entry per CDR3 protein. In this record, the V and J calls reflect TCRdb's handling and not the investigators' own analysis. Of more than 65,000 distinct CDR3 sequences in the sample, roughly 7.1% were seen once.

This receptor was taken from a woman aged 25-40 years with alopecia areata. Some clones in this sample may be carry-over from other donors' samples. The rearrangement joins TRBV25-1 to TRBJ1-6; D possibly corresponds to TRBD1 (5 bases). Here the sequenced sample was whole blood, taken in connection with sensitization to the hapten diphenylcyclopropenone (DPC). CDR3 bases: TGTGCCAGCAGCCTTCGGGACTGGGATTCACCCCTCCACTTT. Protein product: CASSLRDWDSPLHF. Together with reference TRBV25-1 and TRBJ1-6, the CDR3 gives the full variable domain: EADIYQTPRYLVIGTGKKITLECSQTMGHDKMYWYQQDPGMELHLIHYSYGVNSTEKGDLSSESTVSRIRTEHFPLTLESARPSHTSQYLCASSLRDWDSPLHFGNGTRLTVT.